This T cell receptor beta chain was documented in a study of cytomegalovirus exposure and HLA in healthy donors. As for the study in general: The same platform was used for the 90 to 150 validation repertoires as for the 666 first-cohort repertoires, as reported in a later analysis.

CDR3 length: 14 amino acids. The germline gives CDR1 MGHRA, CDR2 YSYEKL. Losses at the gene ends were 0 bases for V and 6 bases for J; bases not matched to a gene: 1. Sequencing was performed with immunoSEQ multiplex PCR; in TCRdb, only in-frame clones are kept and a portion is missing. The sample has about 160,000 clones, 86% seen once. Concerning this clone: Antigen specificity is unknown.

General study results and limits: Specific recognition of CMV antigens was confirmed in vitro for a few chains (all CMV-associated).

This chain links TRBV4-1 with TRBJ2-7, with 11 bases aligning to TRBD1. Sequencing was done on a sample of PBMCs. The receptor was derived from a woman aged 25 to 39 in good health and CMV-seronegative. The CDR3 region has the DNA TGCGCCAGCAGCCAAGAAGGGACAGGGGGCGAGCAGTACTTC. Its translation: CASSQEGTGGEQYF.